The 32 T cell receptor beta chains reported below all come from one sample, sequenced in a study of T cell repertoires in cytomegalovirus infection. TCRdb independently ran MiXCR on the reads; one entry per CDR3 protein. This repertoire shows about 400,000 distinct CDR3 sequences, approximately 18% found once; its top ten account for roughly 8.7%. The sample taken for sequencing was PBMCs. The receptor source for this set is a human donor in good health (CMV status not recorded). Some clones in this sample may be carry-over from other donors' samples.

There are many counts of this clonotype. CDR3 amino acids: CASTYVGRQETQYF. The CDR3 coding sequence is TGTGCCAGCACCTACGTTGGAAGGCAAGAGACCCAGTACTTC. The chain couples TRBV7-9 to TRBJ2-5, with D hard to call. Trimming pared 7 bases from V and 2 bases from J, leaving 14 bases between. This CDR3 is 14 amino acids long. Germline values: CDR1 SEHNR, CDR2 FQNEAQ (reference sequence).

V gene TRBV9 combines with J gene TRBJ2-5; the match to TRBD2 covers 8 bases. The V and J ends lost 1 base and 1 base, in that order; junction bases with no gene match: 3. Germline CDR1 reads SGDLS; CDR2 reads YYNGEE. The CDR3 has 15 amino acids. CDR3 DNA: TGTGCCAGCAGCGTAATTGGGACTAGCCAAGAGACCCAGTACTTC. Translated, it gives CASSVIGTSQETQYF.

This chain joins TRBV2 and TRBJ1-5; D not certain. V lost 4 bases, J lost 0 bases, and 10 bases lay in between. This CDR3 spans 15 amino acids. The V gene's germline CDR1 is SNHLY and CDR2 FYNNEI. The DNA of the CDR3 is TGTGCCAGCAGTGTTGGGTCCAGTAGCAATCAGCCCCAGCATTTT. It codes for CASSVGSSSNQPQHF. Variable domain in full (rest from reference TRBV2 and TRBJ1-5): EPEVTQTPSHQVTQMGQEVILRCVPISNHLYFYWYRQILGQKVEFLVSFYNNEISEKSEIFDDQFSVERPDGSNFTLKIRSTKLEDSAMYFCASSVGSSSNQPQHFGDGTRLSIL.

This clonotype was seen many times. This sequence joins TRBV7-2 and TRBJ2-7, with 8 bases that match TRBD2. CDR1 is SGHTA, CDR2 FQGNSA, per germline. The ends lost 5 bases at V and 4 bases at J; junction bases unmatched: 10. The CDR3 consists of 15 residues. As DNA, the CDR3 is TGTGCCAGCAGCCTCGGGGGAGCGGGAGCGTACGAGCAGTACTTC. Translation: CASSLGGAGAYEQYF.

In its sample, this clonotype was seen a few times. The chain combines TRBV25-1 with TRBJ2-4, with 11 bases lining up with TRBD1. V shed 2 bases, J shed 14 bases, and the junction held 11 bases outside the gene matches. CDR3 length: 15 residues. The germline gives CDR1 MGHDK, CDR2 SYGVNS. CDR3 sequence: CASSERGTGGTIEYF. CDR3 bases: TGTGCCAGCAGTGAACGTGGGACAGGGGGAACAATTGAGTACTTC. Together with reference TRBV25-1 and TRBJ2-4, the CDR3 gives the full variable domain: EADIYQTPRYLVIGTGKKITLECSQTMGHDKMYWYQQDPGMELHLIHYSYGVNSTEKGDLSSESTVSRIRTEHFPLTLESARPSHTSQYLCASSERGTGGTIEYFGAGTRLSVL.

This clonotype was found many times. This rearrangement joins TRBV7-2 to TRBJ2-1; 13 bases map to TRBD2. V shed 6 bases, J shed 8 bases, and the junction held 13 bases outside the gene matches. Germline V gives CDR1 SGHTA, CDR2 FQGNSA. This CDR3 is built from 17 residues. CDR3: CASRRTSGSRVGYEQFF. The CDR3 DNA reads TGTGCCAGCAGGAGGACTAGCGGGAGTAGAGTGGGTTATGAGCAGTTCTTC.

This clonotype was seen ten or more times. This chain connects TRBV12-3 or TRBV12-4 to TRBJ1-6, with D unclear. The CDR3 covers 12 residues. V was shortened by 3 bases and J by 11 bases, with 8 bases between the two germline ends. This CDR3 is CASSFSRPPLHF. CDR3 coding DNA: TGTGCCAGCAGTTTTTCTCGTCCACCCCTCCACTTT.

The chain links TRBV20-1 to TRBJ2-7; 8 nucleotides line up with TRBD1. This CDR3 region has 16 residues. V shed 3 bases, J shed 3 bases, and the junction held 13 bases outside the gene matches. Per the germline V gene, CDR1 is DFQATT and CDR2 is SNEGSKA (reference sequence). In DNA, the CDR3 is TGCAGTGCTAGTCCAAACGACAGGGGTTCTTACTACGAGCAGTACTTC. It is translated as CSASPNDRGSYYEQYF.

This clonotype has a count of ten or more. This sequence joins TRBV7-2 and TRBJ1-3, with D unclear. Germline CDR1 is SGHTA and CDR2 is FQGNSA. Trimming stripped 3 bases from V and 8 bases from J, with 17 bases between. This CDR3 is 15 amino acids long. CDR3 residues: CASSFSSASEYTIYF. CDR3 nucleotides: TGTGCCAGCAGCTTCTCTTCCGCGTCGGAGTACACCATATATTTT. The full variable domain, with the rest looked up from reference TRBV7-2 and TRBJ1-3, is GAGVSQSPSNKVTEKGKDVELRCDPISGHTALYWYRQSLGQGLEFLIYFQGNSAPDKSGLPSDRFSAERTGGSVSTLTIQRTQQEDSAVYLCASSFSSASEYTIYFGEGSWLTVV.

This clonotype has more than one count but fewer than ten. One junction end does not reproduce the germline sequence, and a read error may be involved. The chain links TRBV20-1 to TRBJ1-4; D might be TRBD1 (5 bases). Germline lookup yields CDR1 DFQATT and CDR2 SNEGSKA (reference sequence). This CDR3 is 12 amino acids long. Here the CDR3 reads CSARDSSERDLF. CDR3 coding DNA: TGCAGTGCTAGAGATTCCTCCGAACGGGACCTCTTT.

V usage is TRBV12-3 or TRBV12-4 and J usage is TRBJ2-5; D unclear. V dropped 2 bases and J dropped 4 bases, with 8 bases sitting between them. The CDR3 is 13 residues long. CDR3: CASSLTIVETQYF. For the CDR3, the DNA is TGTGCCAGCAGTTTAACTATTGTAGAGACCCAGTACTTC.

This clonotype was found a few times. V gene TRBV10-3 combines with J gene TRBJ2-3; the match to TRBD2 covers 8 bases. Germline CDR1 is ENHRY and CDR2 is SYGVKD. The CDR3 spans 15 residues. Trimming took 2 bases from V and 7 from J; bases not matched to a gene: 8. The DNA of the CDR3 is TGTGCCATCAGTGAGCTTGGGACTAGTCGTAATACGCAGTATTTT. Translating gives CAISELGTSRNTQYF.

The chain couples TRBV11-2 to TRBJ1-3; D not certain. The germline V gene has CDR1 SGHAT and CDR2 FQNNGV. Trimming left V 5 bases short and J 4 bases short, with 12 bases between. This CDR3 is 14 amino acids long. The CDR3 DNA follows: TGTGCCAGCAGCCAGACGAGGTCAGGAAACACCATATATTTT. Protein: CASSQTRSGNTIYF.

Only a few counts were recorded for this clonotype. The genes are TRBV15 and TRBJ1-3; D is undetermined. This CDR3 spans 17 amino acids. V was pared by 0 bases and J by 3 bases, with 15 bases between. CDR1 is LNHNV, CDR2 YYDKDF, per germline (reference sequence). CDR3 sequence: CATSRDIVGSIGNTIYF. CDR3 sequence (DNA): TGTGCCACCAGCAGAGATATAGTAGGCAGCATTGGAAACACCATATATTTT.

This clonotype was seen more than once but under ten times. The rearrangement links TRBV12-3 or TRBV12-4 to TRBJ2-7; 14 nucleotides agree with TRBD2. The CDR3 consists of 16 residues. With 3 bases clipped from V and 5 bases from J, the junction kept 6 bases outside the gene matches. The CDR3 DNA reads TGTGCCAGCAGTTTCCCCGGGACTAGCGGGAGACACGAGCAGTACTTC. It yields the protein CASSFPGTSGRHEQYF.

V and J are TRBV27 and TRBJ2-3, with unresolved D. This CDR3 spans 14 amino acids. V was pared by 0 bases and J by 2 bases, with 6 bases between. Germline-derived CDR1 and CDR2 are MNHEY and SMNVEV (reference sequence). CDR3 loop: CASSLSITTDTQYF. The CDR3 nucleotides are TGTGCCAGCAGTTTATCGATAACCACAGATACGCAGTATTTT.

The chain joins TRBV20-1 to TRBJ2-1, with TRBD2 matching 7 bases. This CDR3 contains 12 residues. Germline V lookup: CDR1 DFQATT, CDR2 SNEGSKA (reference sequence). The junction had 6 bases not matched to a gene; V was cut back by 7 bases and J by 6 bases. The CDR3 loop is CSGKSGVNEQFF. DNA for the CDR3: TGCAGTGGGAAAAGCGGGGTCAATGAGCAGTTCTTC.

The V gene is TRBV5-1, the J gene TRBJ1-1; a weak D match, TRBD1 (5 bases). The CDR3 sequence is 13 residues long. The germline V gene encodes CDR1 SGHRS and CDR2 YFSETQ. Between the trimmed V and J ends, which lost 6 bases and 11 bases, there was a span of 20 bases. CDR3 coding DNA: TGCGCCAGCACCAGCCGGGGGATAGGTGTCGCTTTCTTT. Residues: CASTSRGIGVAFF.

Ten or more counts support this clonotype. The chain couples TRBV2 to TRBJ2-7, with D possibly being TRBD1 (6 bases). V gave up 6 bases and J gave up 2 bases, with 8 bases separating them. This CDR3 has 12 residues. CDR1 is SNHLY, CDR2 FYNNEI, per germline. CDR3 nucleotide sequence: TGTGCCAGCAGGGACAGTCCCTACGAGCAGTACTTC. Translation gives CASRDSPYEQYF.

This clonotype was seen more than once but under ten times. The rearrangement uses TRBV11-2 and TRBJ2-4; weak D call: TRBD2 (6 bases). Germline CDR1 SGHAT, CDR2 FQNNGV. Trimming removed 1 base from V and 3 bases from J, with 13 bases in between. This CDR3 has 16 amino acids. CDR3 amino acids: CASSLGSPGGKNIQYF. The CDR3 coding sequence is TGTGCCAGCAGCTTAGGCAGCCCCGGGGGCAAAAACATTCAGTACTTC.

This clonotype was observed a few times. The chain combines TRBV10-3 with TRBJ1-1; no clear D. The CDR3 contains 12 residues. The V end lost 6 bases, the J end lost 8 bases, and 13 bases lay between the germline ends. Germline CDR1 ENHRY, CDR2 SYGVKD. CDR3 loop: CAIRSRSQEAFF. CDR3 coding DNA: TGTGCCATCAGAAGTCGGTCCCAGGAAGCTTTCTTT.

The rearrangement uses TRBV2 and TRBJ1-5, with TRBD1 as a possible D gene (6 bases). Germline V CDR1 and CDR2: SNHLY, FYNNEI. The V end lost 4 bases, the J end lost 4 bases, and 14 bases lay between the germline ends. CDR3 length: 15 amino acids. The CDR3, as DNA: TGTGCCAGCAGTGGAGGGTTAGGGGGTAATCAGCCCCAGCATTTT. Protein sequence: CASSGGLGGNQPQHF. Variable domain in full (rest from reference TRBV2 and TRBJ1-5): EPEVTQTPSHQVTQMGQEVILRCVPISNHLYFYWYRQILGQKVEFLVSFYNNEISEKSEIFDDQFSVERPDGSNFTLKIRSTKLEDSAMYFCASSGGLGGNQPQHFGDGTRLSIL.

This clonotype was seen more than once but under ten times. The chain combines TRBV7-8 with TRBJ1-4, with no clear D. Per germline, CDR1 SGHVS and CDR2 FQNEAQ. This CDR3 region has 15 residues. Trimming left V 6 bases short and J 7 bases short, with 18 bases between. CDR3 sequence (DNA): TGTGCCAGCAGTCAAGGGATAACTTCTTTTGAAAAACTGTTTTTT. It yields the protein CASSQGITSFEKLFF.

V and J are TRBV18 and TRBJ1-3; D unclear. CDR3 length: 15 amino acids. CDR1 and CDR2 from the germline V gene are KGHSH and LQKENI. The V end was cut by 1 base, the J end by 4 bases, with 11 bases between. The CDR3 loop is CASSPQQGNGNTIYF. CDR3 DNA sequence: TGTGCCAGCTCACCACAGCAAGGGAACGGAAACACCATATATTTT.

The CDR3 coding sequence is TGTGCCAGCAGTCGGGGCCTCAATCAGCCCCAGCATTTT. Translated: CASSRGLNQPQHF. V gene TRBV2 combines with J gene TRBJ1-5; a weak D match, TRBD1 (5 bases). Trimming stripped 5 bases from V and 3 bases from J, with 8 bases between. CDR3 length: 13 residues. Per the germline V gene, CDR1 is SNHLY and CDR2 is FYNNEI.

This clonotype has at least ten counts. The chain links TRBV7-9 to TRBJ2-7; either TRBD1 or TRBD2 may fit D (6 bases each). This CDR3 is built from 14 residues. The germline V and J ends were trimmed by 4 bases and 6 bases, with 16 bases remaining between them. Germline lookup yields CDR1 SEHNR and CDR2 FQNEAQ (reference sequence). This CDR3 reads CASSSRGARSEQYF. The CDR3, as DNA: TGTGCCAGCAGCTCGAGGGGGGCCCGCAGCGAGCAGTACTTC.

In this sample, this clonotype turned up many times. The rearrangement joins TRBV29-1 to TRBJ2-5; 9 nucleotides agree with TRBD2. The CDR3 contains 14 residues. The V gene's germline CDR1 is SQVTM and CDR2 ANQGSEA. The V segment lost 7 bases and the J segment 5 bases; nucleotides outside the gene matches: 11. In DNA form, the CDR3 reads TGCAGCGGTGTTGGCGGGAGGGCCGGGGAGACCCAGTACTTC. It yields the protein CSGVGGRAGETQYF.

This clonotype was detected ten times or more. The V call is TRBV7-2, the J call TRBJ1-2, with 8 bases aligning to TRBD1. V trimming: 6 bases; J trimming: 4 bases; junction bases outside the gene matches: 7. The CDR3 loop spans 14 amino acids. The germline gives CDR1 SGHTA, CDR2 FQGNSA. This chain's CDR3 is CASSSGQGGYGYTF. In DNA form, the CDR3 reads TGTGCCAGCAGTTCAGGACAGGGAGGCTATGGCTACACCTTC.

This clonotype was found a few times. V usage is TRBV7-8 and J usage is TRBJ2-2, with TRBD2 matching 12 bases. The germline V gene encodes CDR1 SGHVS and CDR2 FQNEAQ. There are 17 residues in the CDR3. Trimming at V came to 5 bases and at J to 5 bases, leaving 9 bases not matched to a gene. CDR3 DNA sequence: TGTGCCAGCAGCCACATCCGACTAGCGGGAGAGACCGGGGAGCTGTTTTTT. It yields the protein CASSHIRLAGETGELFF. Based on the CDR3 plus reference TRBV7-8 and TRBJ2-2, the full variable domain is GAGVSQSPRYKVAKRGQDVALRCDPISGHVSLFWYQQALGQGPEFLTYFQNEAQLDKSGLPSDRFFAERPEGSVSTLKIQRTQQEDSAVYLCASSHIRLAGETGELFFGEGSRLTVL.

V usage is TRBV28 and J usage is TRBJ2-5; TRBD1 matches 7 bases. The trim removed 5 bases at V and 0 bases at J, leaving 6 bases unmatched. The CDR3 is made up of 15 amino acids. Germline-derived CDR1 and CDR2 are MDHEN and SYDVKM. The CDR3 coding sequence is TGTGCCAGCAGTCCCCGGGACAGATACCAAGAGACCCAGTACTTC. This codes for CASSPRDRYQETQYF.

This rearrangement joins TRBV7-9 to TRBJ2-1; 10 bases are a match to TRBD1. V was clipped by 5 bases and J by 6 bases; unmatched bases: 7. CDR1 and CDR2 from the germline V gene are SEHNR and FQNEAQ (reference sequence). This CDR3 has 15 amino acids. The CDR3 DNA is TGTGCCAGCAGCCCCCGGGACAGGGGTATCAATGAGCAGTTCTTC. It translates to CASSPRDRGINEQFF.

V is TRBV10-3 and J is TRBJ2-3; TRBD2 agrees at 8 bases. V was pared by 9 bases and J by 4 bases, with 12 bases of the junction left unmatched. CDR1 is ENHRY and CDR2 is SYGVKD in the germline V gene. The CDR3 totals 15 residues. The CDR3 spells CAIAHGRAQSDTQYF. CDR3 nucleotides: TGTGCCATAGCCCACGGGAGGGCCCAGTCAGATACGCAGTATTTT.